This entry concerns a single TCR beta chain. What it recognizes is unknown. This sample includes further DNA sequences coding for the same CDR3. Losses at the gene ends were 2 bases for V and 7 bases for J; bases not matched to a gene: 5. The CDR3 is made up of 13 amino acids. Germline CDR1 and CDR2: GTSNPN and SVGIG (reference sequence). This sample was taken from a study of cytomegalovirus exposure and HLA in healthy donors. As for the study in general: Falling in the Caucasian-associated ancestry cluster were about 83% of about 400 genotyped donors.

The study, taken as a whole, reports: The authors listed over 150 TCR beta chains as cytomegalovirus-associated. Sequences of the TCR beta chain were said to predict the HLA-A and HLA-B alleles of most subjects accurately.

The study ran its PCR with 60 Vbeta and 13 Jbeta primers. Using immunoSEQ multiplex PCR, the repertoire was profiled, and TCRdb retains in-frame clones only, with some absent. The sample yields about 240,000 clones, about four fifths seen once. What was sequenced was PBMCs. This receptor was taken from a woman aged 40-49 years in good health and CMV-seropositive. This chain links TRBV30 with TRBJ1-5; 7 nucleotides agree with TRBD1. CDR3 sequence (DNA): TGTGCCTGGAGTAGCAGGGGGGAGCAGCCCCAGCATTTT. Residues: CAWSSRGEQPQHF.